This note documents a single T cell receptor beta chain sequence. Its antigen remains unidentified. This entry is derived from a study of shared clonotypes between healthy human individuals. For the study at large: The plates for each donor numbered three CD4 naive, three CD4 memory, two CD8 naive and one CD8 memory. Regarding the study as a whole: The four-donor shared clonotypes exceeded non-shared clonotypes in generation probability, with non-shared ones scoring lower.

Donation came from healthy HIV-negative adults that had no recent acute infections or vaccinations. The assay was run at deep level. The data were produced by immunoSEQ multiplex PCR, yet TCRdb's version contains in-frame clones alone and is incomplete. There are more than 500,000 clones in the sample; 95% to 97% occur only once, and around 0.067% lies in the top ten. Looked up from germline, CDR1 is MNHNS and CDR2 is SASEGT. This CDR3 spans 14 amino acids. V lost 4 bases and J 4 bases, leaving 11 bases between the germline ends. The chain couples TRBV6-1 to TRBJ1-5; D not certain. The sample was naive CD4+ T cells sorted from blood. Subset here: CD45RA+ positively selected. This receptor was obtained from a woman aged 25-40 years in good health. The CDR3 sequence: CASSAQGVNQPQHF. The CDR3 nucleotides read TGTGCCAGCAGTGCCCAAGGAGTTAATCAGCCCCAGCATTTT.